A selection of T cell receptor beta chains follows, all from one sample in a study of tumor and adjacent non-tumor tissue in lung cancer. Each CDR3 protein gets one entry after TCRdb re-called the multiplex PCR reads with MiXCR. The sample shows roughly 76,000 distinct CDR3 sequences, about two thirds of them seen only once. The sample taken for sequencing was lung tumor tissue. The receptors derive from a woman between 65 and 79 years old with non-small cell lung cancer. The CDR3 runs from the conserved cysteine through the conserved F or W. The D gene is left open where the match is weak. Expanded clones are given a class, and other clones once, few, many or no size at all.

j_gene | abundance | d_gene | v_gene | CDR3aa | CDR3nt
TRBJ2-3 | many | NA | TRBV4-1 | CASSQDSSLSRADTQYF | TGCGCCAGCAGCCAAGATTCGTCTCTAAGCCGGGCAGATACGCAGTATTTT
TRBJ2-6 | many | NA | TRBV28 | CASSLLDSSGANVLTF | TGTGCCAGCAGTTTATTGGACAGCTCTGGGGCCAACGTCCTGACTTTC
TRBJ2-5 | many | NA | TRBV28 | CASSAARGGQETQYF | TGTGCCAGCAGCGCCGCCCGGGGCGGTCAAGAGACCCAGTACTTC
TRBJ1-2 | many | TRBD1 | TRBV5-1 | CASSLGDRGYYGYTF | TGCGCCAGCAGCTTGGGGGACAGGGGATACTATGGCTACACCTTC
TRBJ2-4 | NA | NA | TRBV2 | CANSETENAAETAKNIHYF | TGTGCCAACAGTGAAACGGAAAATGCGGCGGAGACCGCCAAAAACATTCATTACTTC
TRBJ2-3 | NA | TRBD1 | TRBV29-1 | CSVEDTGTDPPDTQYF | TGCAGTGTTGAAGACACAGGGACAGACCCCCCAGATACGCAGTATTTT
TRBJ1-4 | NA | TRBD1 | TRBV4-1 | CASSQEGQPATNGKLFF | TGCGCCAGCAGCCAAGAGGGACAGCCAGCAACTAACGGAAAACTGTTTTTT
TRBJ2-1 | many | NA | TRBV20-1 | CSARSARAYNEQFF | TGCAGTGCCCGATCGGCCCGGGCCTACAATGAGCAGTTCTTC
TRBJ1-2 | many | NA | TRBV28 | CASSLVGNYGHTF | TGTGCCAGCAGTTTAGTCGGGAACTATGGCCACACCTTC
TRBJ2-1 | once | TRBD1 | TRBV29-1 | CSTRVAGDRGNEQFF | TGCAGCACTAGGGTAGCAGGGGACAGAGGCAATGAGCAGTTCTTC
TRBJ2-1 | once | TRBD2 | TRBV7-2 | CASSSIGTSGRSYNEQFF | TGTGCCAGCAGCTCAATCGGGACTAGCGGGAGGTCGTACAATGAGCAGTTCTTC
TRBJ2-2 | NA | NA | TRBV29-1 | CIVDFASTTGELFF | TGCATCGTTGATTTCGCTAGCACAACCGGGGAGCTGTTTTTT
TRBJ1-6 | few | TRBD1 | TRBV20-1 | CSAHRQGGNSPLHF | TGCAGTGCTCACCGACAGGGTGGTAATTCACCCCTCCACTTT
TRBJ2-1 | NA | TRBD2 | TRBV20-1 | CSARGLAGGYDEQFF | TGCAGTGCTAGGGGGCTAGCGGGAGGGTACGATGAGCAGTTCTTC
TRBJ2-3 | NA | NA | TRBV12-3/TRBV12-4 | CTSSPPEETSSIDTQYF | TGTACCAGCAGTCCTCCAGAGGAGACCTCTAGCATAGATACGCAGTATTTT
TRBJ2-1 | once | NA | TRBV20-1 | CSASGELGRFF | TGCAGTGCTAGCGGCGAGCTCGGGCGGTTCTTC
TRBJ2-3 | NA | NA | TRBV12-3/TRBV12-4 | CASSIIRRAITDTQYF | TGTGCCAGCAGTATCATCAGGAGGGCCATCACAGATACGCAGTATTTT
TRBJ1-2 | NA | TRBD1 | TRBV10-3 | CAISPGTDYEYTF | TGTGCCATCAGTCCCGGGACAGACTATGAATACACCTTC
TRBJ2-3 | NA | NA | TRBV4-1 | CSSSQDLYSTDTQYF | TGCTCCAGCAGCCAAGATTTGTATAGCACAGATACGCAGTATTTT
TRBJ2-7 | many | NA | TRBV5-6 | CASSLGKGFFYYEQYF | TGTGCCAGCAGCTTGGGAAAGGGTTTCTTCTACTACGAGCAGTACTTC
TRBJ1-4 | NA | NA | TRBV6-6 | CDNSYGEGSSDGKLFF | TGTGACAACAGTTACGGGGAGGGAAGTTCAGATGGAAAACTGTTTTTT
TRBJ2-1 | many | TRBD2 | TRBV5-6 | CASGDSGREQGQFF | TGTGCCAGCGGAGATAGCGGGAGGGAACAAGGGCAGTTCTTC
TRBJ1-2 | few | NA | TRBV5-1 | CASSLVGPTYGYTF | TGCGCCAGCAGCCTGGTGGGGCCCACCTATGGCTACACCTTC
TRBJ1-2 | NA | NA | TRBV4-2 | CASSQVLGHAYTF | TGTGCCAGCAGCCAAGTTCTCGGACATGCCTACACCTTC
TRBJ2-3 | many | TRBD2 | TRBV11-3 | CASSPGTSGFADTQYF | TGTGCCAGCAGCCCAGGGACTAGCGGGTTTGCAGATACGCAGTATTTT
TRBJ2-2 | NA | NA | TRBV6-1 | CASSGRGAANTGELSF | TGTGCCAGCAGTGGGCGAGGAGCGGCGAACACCGGGGAGCTGTCTTTT
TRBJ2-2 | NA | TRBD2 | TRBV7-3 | CASRLTGPGTSGHTGELFF | TGTGCCAGCAGATTAACCGGTCCCGGGACTAGCGGCCACACCGGAGAGCTGTTTTTT
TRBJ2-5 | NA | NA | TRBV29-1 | CSVITWGGETQYF | TGCAGTGTCATCACATGGGGCGGAGAGACCCAGTACTTC
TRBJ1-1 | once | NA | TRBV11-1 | CASSPSGGYLNTEASF | TGTGCCAGCAGCCCCTCAGGAGGGTACCTGAACACTGAAGCTTCCTTT
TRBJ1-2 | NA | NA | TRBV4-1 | CVSSQPGRISYGYTF | TGCGTCAGCAGCCAACCGGGACGGATAAGCTATGGCTACACCTTC
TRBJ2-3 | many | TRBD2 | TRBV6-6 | CASSWTSGTSTDTQYF | TGTGCCAGCAGTTGGACTAGCGGGACGAGCACAGATACGCAGTATTTT
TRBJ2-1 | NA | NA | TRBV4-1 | CASSQELGYPEQFF | TGCGCCAGCAGCCAAGAACTCGGATACCCTGAACAGTTCTTC
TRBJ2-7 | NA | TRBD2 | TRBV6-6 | CASSASGRYKQYF | TGTGCCAGCAGCGCTAGCGGGAGATACAAGCAATACTTC
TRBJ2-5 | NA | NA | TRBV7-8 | CASSSSRPKETQDF | TGTGCCAGCAGCTCTTCCAGACCCAAAGAGACCCAGGACTTC
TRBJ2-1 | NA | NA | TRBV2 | CASSEPKGNEQFF | TGTGCCAGCAGTGAACCCAAGGGCAATGAGCAGTTCTTC
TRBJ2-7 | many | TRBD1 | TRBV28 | CASSSRDRVSYEQYF | TGTGCCAGCAGCTCCCGGGACAGGGTCTCCTACGAGCAGTACTTC
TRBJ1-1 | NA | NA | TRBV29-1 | CSVKGRGGAQNTEAFF | TGCAGTGTTAAAGGGCGGGGGGGGGCCCAGAACACTGAAGCTTTCTTT
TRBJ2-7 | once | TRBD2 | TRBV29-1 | CNVDSRSGGNEQYF | TGCAACGTTGATTCGAGAAGCGGGGGGAACGAGCAGTACTTC
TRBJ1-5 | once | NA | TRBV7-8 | CASSPTPGISKQPQHF | TGTGCCAGCAGCCCCACCCCGGGGATCAGCAAGCAGCCCCAGCATTTT
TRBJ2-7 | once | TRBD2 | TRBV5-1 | CASIFRTSGTYEPYF | TGCGCCAGCATCTTCCGGACTAGCGGCACCTACGAGCCGTACTTC
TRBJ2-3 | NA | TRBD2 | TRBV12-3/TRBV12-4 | CASSFHLPAGPGYF | TGTGCCAGCAGTTTTCATCTCCCAGCGGGACCCGGATATTTT
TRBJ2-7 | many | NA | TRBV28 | CASSLPSVTAYEQYF | TGTGCCAGCAGTTTACCTAGCGTAACAGCCTACGAGCAGTACTTC
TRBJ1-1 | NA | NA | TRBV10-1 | CASSDNREKNTEAFF | TGCGCTAGCAGTGACAACAGGGAAAAGAACACTGAAGCTTTCTTT
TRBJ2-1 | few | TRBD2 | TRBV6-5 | CASNTLAGNEQFF | TGTGCCAGCAATACATTAGCGGGGAATGAGCAGTTCTTC
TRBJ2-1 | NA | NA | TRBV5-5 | CPSSFPYFRGGSNGEQFF | TGTCCCAGCAGCTTCCCCTACTTCAGGGGTGGGTCGAACGGTGAGCAGTTCTTC
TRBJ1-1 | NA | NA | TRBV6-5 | CASSYPPSGGGGPEAFF | TGTGCCAGCAGTTACCCCCCTTCGGGGGGAGGGGGGCCTGAAGCTTTCTTT
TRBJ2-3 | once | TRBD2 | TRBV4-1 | CAIIHATSGSDTQYF | TGCGCCATCATCCACGCGACTAGCGGTTCAGATACGCAGTATTTT
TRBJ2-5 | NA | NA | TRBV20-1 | CSAKGGEGQETQYF | TGCAGTGCAAAAGGGGGGGAAGGGCAAGAGACCCAGTACTTC
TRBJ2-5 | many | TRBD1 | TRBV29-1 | CSVEQTGIGETQYF | TGCAGCGTGGAACAGACAGGGATCGGTGAGACCCAGTACTTC
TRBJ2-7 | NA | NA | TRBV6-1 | CASSEDSQSYEQNF | TGCGCCAGCAGTGAGGACTCCCAGTCCTACGAGCAGAACTTC
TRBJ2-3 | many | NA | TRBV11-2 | CASSAGFDSSTDTQYF | TGTGCCAGCAGCGCCGGATTTGACAGTAGCACAGATACGCAGTATTTT
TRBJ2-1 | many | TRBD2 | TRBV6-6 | CASSYRHPGLAGGRGPFF | TGTGCCAGCAGTTATCGCCATCCGGGACTAGCGGGAGGGCGGGGGCCGTTCTTC
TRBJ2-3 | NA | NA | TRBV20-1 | CSVKVGLNGDTQYF | TGCAGTGTTAAAGTCGGCCTAAATGGCGATACGCAGTATTTT
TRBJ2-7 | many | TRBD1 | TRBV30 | CAWSRDRGFGEQYF | TGTGCCTGGAGTAGGGACAGGGGTTTTGGCGAGCAGTACTTC
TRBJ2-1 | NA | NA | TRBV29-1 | CRVDRGTRYNEQFF | TGCAGAGTTGATAGGGGTACAAGATACAATGAGCAGTTCTTC
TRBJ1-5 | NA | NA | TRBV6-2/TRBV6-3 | CVSCYARNQPQHF | TGTGTCAGCTGTTACGCTAGGAATCAGCCCCAGCATTTT